This T cell receptor (beta chain) was identified in a study of blood T cell repertoires in COVID-19. Study at large: T cells, B-cell-depleted T cells, or PBMCs provided the cDNA or gDNA that served as material.

With 5 bases clipped from V and 1 base from J, the junction kept 10 bases outside the gene matches. The CDR3 extends over 16 amino acids. CDR1 is SEHNR and CDR2 is FQNEAQ in the germline V gene (reference sequence). Profiled with immunoSEQ multiplex PCR; TCRdb holds only in-frame clones, not every one. The data show around 360,000 clones, roughly 86% seen once. Sequenced material: peripheral blood. The J gene is TRBJ2-5, the V gene TRBV7-9; the match to TRBD1 covers 7 bases. The receptor comes from a woman in her 30s with COVID-19, enrolled during active disease. The CDR3 region has the DNA TGTGCCAGCAGCCCGATTAGGGGGCCGTTCCAAGAGACCCAGTACTTC. Amino acid sequence: CASSPIRGPFQETQYF.